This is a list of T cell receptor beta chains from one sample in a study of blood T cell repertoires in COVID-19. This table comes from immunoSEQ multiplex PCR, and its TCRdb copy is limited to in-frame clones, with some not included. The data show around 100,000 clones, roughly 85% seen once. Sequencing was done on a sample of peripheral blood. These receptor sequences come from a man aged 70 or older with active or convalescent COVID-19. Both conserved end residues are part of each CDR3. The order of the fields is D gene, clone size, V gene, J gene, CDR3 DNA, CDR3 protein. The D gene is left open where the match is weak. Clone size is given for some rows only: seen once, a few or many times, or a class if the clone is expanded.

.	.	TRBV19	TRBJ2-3	TGTGCCAGTAGCGCCCTGATAGGGGGGGAGACGCAGTATTTT	CASSALIGGETQYF
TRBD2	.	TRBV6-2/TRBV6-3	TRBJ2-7	TGTGCCAGCAGCCATAGGACTAGCGGGAGTTACGAGCAGTACTTC	CASSHRTSGSYEQYF
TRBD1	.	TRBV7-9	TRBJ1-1	TGTGCCAGCAGCCTCACGACCGGGACAGAGAACACTGAAGCTTTCTTT	CASSLTTGTENTEAFF
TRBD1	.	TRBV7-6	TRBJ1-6	TGTGCCAGCAGCTCCGACAGGGCCGGTAGTTCACCCCTCCACTTT	CASSSDRAGSSPLHF
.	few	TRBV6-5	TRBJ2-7	TGTGCCAGCAGACTCCCCGGGAGCTACGAGCAGTACTTC	CASRLPGSYEQYF
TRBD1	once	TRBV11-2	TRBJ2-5	TGTGCCAGCAGCATGGACAGGGTTTTAGAGACCCAGTACTTC	CASSMDRVLETQYF
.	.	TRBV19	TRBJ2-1	TGTGCCAGTAGTACCGTAGCGGTGGGGAATGAGCAGTTCTTC	CASSTVAVGNEQFF
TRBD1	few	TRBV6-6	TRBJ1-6	TGTGCCAGCATCAGGGAGGACAGGGCTTCACCCCTCCACTTT	CASIREDRASPLHF
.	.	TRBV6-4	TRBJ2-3	TGTGCCAGCAGTGACGGTAGTGGTAATACGCAGTATTTT	CASSDGSGNTQYF
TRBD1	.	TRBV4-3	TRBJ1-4	TGCGCCAGCAGCCAAGATCTTTCCAGGGGGGATGAAAAACTGTTTTTT	CASSQDLSRGDEKLFF
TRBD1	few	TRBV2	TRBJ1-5	TGTGCCAGCAGTGGGACAGGGGGCCAATGGGCCCAGCATTTT	CASSGTGGQWAQHF
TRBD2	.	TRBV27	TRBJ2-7	TGTGCCAGCAGTTTACGAATTACATCTAGCGGGGAAAGCTACGAGCAGTACTTC	CASSLRITSSGESYEQYF
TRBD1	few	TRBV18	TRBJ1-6	TGTGCCAGCTCGCCTCCGAGGACAGGGATTAATTCACCCCTCCACTTT	CASSPPRTGINSPLHF
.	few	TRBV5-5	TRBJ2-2	TGTGCCAGCACCGTGGCGCCCAGCGGGAACACCGGGGAGCTGTTTTTT	CASTVAPSGNTGELFF
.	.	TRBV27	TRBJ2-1	TGTGCCAGCAGTCCCCTGGGGGGGGCGTGGAATGAGCAGTTCTTC	CASSPLGGAWNEQFF
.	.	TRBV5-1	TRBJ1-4	TGCGCCAGCAGCTTGGCAAGCGCGGGGGTTAATGAAAAACTGTTTTTT	CASSLASAGVNEKLFF
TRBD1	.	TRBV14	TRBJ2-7	TGTGCCAGCAGCGCAGGACAGGCTCTCATCTCCTACGAGCAGTACTTC	CASSAGQALISYEQYF
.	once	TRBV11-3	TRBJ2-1	TGTGCCAGCAGCCCTCGGGAGATGTCCTACAATGAGCAGTTCTTC	CASSPREMSYNEQFF
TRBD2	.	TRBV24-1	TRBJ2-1	TGTGCCACCAGTGACCCAAGCGGGAGAAGATACAATGAGCAGTTCTTC	CATSDPSGRRYNEQFF
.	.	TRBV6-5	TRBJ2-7	TGTGCCAGCAGCCCGGGACTCCCACCCTACGAGCAGTACTTC	CASSPGLPPYEQYF
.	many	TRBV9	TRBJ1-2	TGTGCCAGCAGCCCCGCCGGCAGGGGTGCTTATGGCTACACCTTC	CASSPAGRGAYGYTF
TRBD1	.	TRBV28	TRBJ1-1	TGTGCCAGCAGAAGGACAGGGTCCATGAACACTGAAGCTTTCTTT	CASRRTGSMNTEAFF
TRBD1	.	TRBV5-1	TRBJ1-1	TGCGCCAGCAGCTTGCCTGGACAGGGGTCTGGAGCTTTCTTT	CASSLPGQGSGAFF
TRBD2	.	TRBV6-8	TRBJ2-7	TGTGCCAGGAAGCAAGGGTTTACTAGCGGGAGGGGGTACGAGCAGTACTTC	CARKQGFTSGRGYEQYF
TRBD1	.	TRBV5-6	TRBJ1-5	TGTGCCAGCAGCTTTTGGACAGGGTACAATCAGCCCCAGCATTTT	CASSFWTGYNQPQHF
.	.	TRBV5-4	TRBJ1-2	TGTGCCAGCAGCCCTAACCTAGGCGAAGACACCTTC	CASSPNLGEDTF
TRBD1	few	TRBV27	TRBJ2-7	TGTGCCAGCGGTATAGGACAGGGTTACGAGCAGTACTTC	CASGIGQGYEQYF
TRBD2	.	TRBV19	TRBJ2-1	TGTGCCAGCACCAGGGTTCTAGCGGGGGCCGGCTACAATGAGCAGTTCTTC	CASTRVLAGAGYNEQFF
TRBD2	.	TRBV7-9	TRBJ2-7	TGTGCCAGCAGCTTAGGCCTCGGCCTAGCGGGACTCTACGAGCAGTACTTC	CASSLGLGLAGLYEQYF
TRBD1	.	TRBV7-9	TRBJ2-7	TGTGCCAGCAGCTTAGCGAACAGGGGAAATTCCGAGCAGTACTTC	CASSLANRGNSEQYF
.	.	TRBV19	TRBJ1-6	TGTGCCAGTAGTATTCAGGACAGCTCCTATAATTCACCCCTCCACTTT	CASSIQDSSYNSPLHF
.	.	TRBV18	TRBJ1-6	TGTGCCAGCTCACCGCGGCGAGAATCACCCCTCCACTTT	CASSPRRESPLHF
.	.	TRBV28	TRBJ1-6	TGTGCCAGCAGTTCCTCAAGAGGGAGAAATAATTCACCCCTCCACTTT	CASSSSRGRNNSPLHF
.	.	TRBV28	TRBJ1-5	TGTGCCAGCAGTTTGAGCCCCCGGGGCAATCAGCCCCAGCATTTT	CASSLSPRGNQPQHF
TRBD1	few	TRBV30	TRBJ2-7	TGTGCCTGGAGGATGGACAGGGTGGTACGAGAGCAGTACTTC	CAWRMDRVVREQYF
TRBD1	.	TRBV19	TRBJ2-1	TGTGCCAGTAGAGCACAGGGGATTCATGAGCAGTTCTTC	CASRAQGIHEQFF
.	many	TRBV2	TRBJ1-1	TGTGCCAGCAGGAGCGGGAGCACTGAAGCTTTCTTT	CASRSGSTEAFF
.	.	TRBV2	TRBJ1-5	TGTGCCAGCAGTACGGACAGCACTATTGAGCCCCAGCATTTT	CASSTDSTIEPQHF
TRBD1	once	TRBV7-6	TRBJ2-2	TGTGCCAGCAGCTCTCCGGGACAGGGTCCCCCGAACACCGGGGAGCTGTTTTTT	CASSSPGQGPPNTGELFF
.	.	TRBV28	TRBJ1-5	TGTGCCAGCAGTTTCATAGTCAGGGGCTGGCAGCCCCAGCATTTT	CASSFIVRGWQPQHF
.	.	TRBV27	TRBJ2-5	TGTGCCAGCAGACGACTGGCCTTCGACCCTCAAGAGACCCAGTACTTC	CASRRLAFDPQETQYF
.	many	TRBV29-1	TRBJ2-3	TGCAGCGTTGATCCAAGCACAGATACGCAGTATTTT	CSVDPSTDTQYF
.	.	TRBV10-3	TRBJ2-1	TGTGCCATCAGTGAAGCGGGTCCAAGGGGCTCCTACAATGAGCAGTTCTTC	CAISEAGPRGSYNEQFF
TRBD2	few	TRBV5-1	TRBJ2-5	TGCGCCAGCAGCTTGGAGGGACTAGAACAAGAGACCCAGTACTTC	CASSLEGLEQETQYF
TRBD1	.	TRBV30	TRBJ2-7	TGTGCCTGGAGGGGCCGGGACAGGCGCATCTACGAGCAGTACTTC	CAWRGRDRRIYEQYF
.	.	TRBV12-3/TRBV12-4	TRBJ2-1	TGTGCCAGCACCCTAGAGGGCAATGAGCAGTTCTTC	CASTLEGNEQFF
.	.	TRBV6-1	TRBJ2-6	TGTGCCAGCAGTGAAGGGCAGGGGAACTCTGGGGCCAACGTCCTGACTTTC	CASSEGQGNSGANVLTF
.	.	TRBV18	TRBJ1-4	TGTGCCAGCTCACCAAGGGGCTCTAATGAAAAACTGTTTTTT	CASSPRGSNEKLFF
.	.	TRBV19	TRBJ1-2	TGTGCCAGTAGTATGGGGCAAGGGCCGTTCTATGGCTACACCTTC	CASSMGQGPFYGYTF
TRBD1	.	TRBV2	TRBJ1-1	TGTGCCAGCAGTGATCAGGGGGCTGGCACTGAAGCTTTCTTT	CASSDQGAGTEAFF
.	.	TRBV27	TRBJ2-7	TGTGCCAGCAGCAAGGACAGCAGCTACGAGCAGTACTTC	CASSKDSSYEQYF
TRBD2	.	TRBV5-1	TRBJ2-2	TGCGCCAGCAGCTTCGGGGGGGCAACCACCGGGGAGCTGTTTTTT	CASSFGGATTGELFF
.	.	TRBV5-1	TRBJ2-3	TGCGCCAGCAGCCAATGGCCCCAACCCCAAGATACGCAGTATTTT	CASSQWPQPQDTQYF
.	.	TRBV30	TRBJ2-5	TGTGCCTGGAGTGTAGTCTGGCAGCAAGAGACCCAGTACTTC	CAWSVVWQQETQYF
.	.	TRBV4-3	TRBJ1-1	TGCGCCAGCAGCCAAGATCCCTCCCCGAACACTGAAGCTTTCTTT	CASSQDPSPNTEAFF
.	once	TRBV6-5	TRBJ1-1	TGTGCCAGCAGACCCATGGGGCAGCTGAACACTGAAGCTTTCTTT	CASRPMGQLNTEAFF
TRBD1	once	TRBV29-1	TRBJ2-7	TGCAGCGTCGATCTTCCGGGACAGGGTTCCTACGAGCAGTACTTC	CSVDLPGQGSYEQYF
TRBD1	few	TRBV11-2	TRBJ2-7	TGTGCCAGCAGCTTAGTAGGACAGGGGTACGAGCAGTACTTC	CASSLVGQGYEQYF
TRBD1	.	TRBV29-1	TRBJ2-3	TGCAGCGTTGAAGTCCGACAGGGGGTCACAGATACGCAGTATTTT	CSVEVRQGVTDTQYF